Below, 30 T cell receptor beta chains from the same sample are listed, as sequenced in a study of blood T cell repertoires in COVID-19. The protocol was immunoSEQ multiplex PCR, while the TCRdb copy is restricted to in-frame clones and leaves out a portion. The repertoire includes about 180,000 clones, about nine tenths of them detected once, and 1.6% sits in the top ten. The sequenced sample consisted of peripheral blood. The receptors originated from a woman in her forties or fifties with acute or convalescent COVID-19.

The chain couples TRBV11-2 to TRBJ2-5, with D maybe TRBD2 (5 bases). V gave up 1 base and J gave up 0 bases, with 12 bases separating them. CDR1 is SGHAT, CDR2 FQNNGV, per germline. The CDR3 length is 16 residues. CDR3 protein: CASSLAGKSHQETQYF. In DNA, the CDR3 is TGTGCCAGCAGCTTAGCGGGAAAATCTCACCAAGAGACCCAGTACTTC.

The V gene is TRBV9, the J gene TRBJ1-1; D uncertain. This CDR3 region has 13 residues. The V gene lost 0 bases and the J gene lost 5 bases, with 8 bases spanning the gap. Germline loops: CDR1 SGDLS, CDR2 YYNGEE. The CDR3 is CASSVGGETEAFF. In nucleotides, the CDR3 is TGTGCCAGCAGCGTAGGCGGGGAGACTGAAGCTTTCTTT.

The table lists this clone with a count of one. The V call is TRBV6-5, the J call TRBJ2-5; 7 bases fit TRBD2. Germline V gene data show CDR1 as MNHEY and CDR2 as SVGAGI. V was clipped by 5 bases and J by 0 bases; unmatched bases: 6. This CDR3 spans 15 amino acids. The CDR3 sequence: CASSPLLANQETQYF. DNA for the CDR3: TGTGCCAGCAGTCCCCTACTAGCGAACCAAGAGACCCAGTACTTC.

This chain uses TRBV5-1 with TRBJ2-3, with 10 nucleotides matching TRBD2. The V and J ends lost 5 bases and 2 bases, in that order; junction bases with no gene match: 8. The CDR3 length is 16 residues. Germline CDR1 reads SGHRS; CDR2 reads YFSETQ. The CDR3 here is CASSRGSGRATDTQYF. The DNA for the CDR3 is TGCGCCAGCAGTCGAGGGAGCGGGAGGGCCACAGATACGCAGTATTTT.

The gene calls are TRBV7-2 and TRBJ2-1; tentative D call: TRBD2 (6 bases). This CDR3 comprises 16 residues. The ends were cut back, 5 bases at V and 5 bases at J, with 19 bases in the middle. The germline V gene has CDR1 SGHTA and CDR2 FQGNSA. The CDR3 sequence is CASSPWWRDGNNEQFF. In DNA, the CDR3 is TGTGCCAGCAGCCCCTGGTGGAGGGATGGGAACAATGAGCAGTTCTTC. The full variable domain, its missing parts supplied by reference TRBV7-2 and TRBJ2-1, is GAGVSQSPSNKVTEKGKDVELRCDPISGHTALYWYRQSLGQGLEFLIYFQGNSAPDKSGLPSDRFSAERTGGSVSTLTIQRTQQEDSAVYLCASSPWWRDGNNEQFFGPGTRLTVL.

V is TRBV27 and J is TRBJ2-7; D uncertain. Germline assignment: CDR1 MNHEY and CDR2 SMNVEV (reference sequence). This CDR3 spans 13 amino acids. V was cut by 3 bases and J by 0 bases, with 6 bases left in between. The CDR3 nucleotides are TGTGCCAGCAGTTTGGGCAACTCCTACGAGCAGTACTTC. Residues: CASSLGNSYEQYF.

This clone was counted between two and nine times. The chain joins TRBV3-1 (or the pseudogene TRBV3-2) to TRBJ1-4, with 8 positions matching TRBD1. Trimming cost V 2 bases and J 2 bases; bases outside gene matches: 1. CDR3 length equals 15 residues. Germline CDR1 and CDR2: LGHDT and YNNKEL (reference sequence). This CDR3 is CASSQRQGTNEKLFF. Here the CDR3 DNA reads TGTGCCAGCAGCCAAAGACAGGGGACTAATGAAAAACTGTTTTTT.

This clone was detected only once. This rearrangement joins TRBV12-3 or TRBV12-4 to TRBJ1-5; D not resolved. Trimming stripped 2 bases from V and 6 bases from J, with 5 bases between. The CDR3 loop spans 12 amino acids. The CDR3 loop is CASSLSVQPQHF. CDR3 bases: TGTGCCAGCAGTTTATCAGTTCAGCCCCAGCATTTT.

Turning to this clone: Within the sample, other DNA sequences also encode this same CDR3. J is TRBJ2-5 and V is TRBV5-4; D gene uncertain. The V and J ends lost 4 bases and 0 bases respectively, with 7 bases between them. Germline V gene data show CDR1 as SGHNT and CDR2 as YYREEE (reference sequence). The CDR3 has 13 amino acids. As DNA, the CDR3 is TGTGCCAGCAGCCTCCCCGACCAAGAGACCCAGTACTTC. Protein product: CASSLPDQETQYF.

This clone has a handful of counts. The rearrangement joins TRBV5-4 to TRBJ2-7; 7 bases are a match to TRBD2. The CDR3 loop spans 14 amino acids. The germline V gene has CDR1 SGHNT and CDR2 YYREEE (reference sequence). J was trimmed by 2 bases and V by 2 bases; bases with no gene match: 4. CDR3 sequence: CASSLAGRTYEQYF. The DNA of the CDR3 is TGTGCCAGCAGCTTAGCGGGGAGAACCTACGAGCAGTACTTC. The full variable domain, rest sourced from reference TRBV5-4 and TRBJ2-7, is ETGVTQSPTHLIKTRGQQVTLRCSSQSGHNTVSWYQQALGQGPQFIFQYYREEENGRGNFPPRFSGLQFPNYSSELNVNALELDDSALYLCASSLAGRTYEQYFGPGTRLTVT.

The chain carries TRBV30 and TRBJ1-4; D not resolved. CDR3 length equals 15 residues. Trimming shortened V by 2 bases and J by 0 bases, and 10 bases separated the two germline ends. CDR1 is GTSNPN, CDR2 SVGIG, per germline (reference sequence). CDR3 sequence reads: CAWSPLGATNEKLFF. CDR3 DNA sequence: TGTGCCTGGAGTCCCCTCGGGGCAACTAATGAAAAACTGTTTTTT.

This clone was seen once. The CDR3 nucleotides read TGTGCCAGCAGCGGGGAGGGTTTGGCAGGTCATTATGGCTACACCTTC. Translating it yields CASSGEGLAGHYGYTF. This chain connects TRBV11-3 to TRBJ1-2; D uncertain. The CDR3 is made up of 16 amino acids. V was cut by 5 bases and J by 5 bases, with 21 bases left in between. Germline-derived CDR1 and CDR2 are SGHNT and YENEEA.

V gene TRBV10-3 combines with J gene TRBJ2-3; 10 bases match TRBD1. V lost 5 bases, J lost 5 bases, and 4 bases stayed unmatched. The CDR3 has 14 amino acids. Germline-derived CDR1 and CDR2 are ENHRY and SYGVKD. The CDR3 nucleotides read TGTGCCATCAGTCCGGGACAGGGGCAAGATACGCAGTATTTT. Translation gives CAISPGQGQDTQYF.

As for this clone: The junction differs from germline at one of its ends, possibly a read error. The chain couples TRBV11-3 to TRBJ2-7; 12 bases are shared with TRBD1. CDR3 length: 13 amino acids. Germline CDR1 SGHNT, CDR2 YENEEA. The CDR3 region is CASGTGGSHEQYF. The CDR3 DNA reads TGTGCCAGCGGGACAGGGGGCTCCCACGAGCAGTACTTC. Using reference TRBV11-3 and TRBJ2-7 for the parts outside the CDR3, the full variable domain is EAGVVQSPRYKIIEKKQPVAFWCNPISGHNTLYWYLQNLGQGPELLIRYENEEAVDDSQLPKDRFSAERLKGVDSTLKIQPAELGDSAVYLCASGTGGSHEQYFGPGTRLTVT.

The chain employs TRBV2 and TRBJ2-3; the D gene is possibly TRBD1 (5 bases). The CDR3 spans 15 residues. Germline loops: CDR1 SNHLY, CDR2 FYNNEI. V was pared by 5 bases and J by 0 bases, with 12 bases between. The DNA for the CDR3 is TGTGCCAGCAGTATTACAGGAGTGAGCACAGATACGCAGTATTTT. Protein product: CASSITGVSTDTQYF.

The chain employs TRBV15 and TRBJ1-4; D gene ambiguous. CDR3 length equals 15 residues. From germline, CDR1 is LNHNV and CDR2 YYDKDF (reference sequence). Trimming pared 2 bases from V and 0 bases from J, leaving 7 bases between. The CDR3 spells CATSRHKTTNEKLFF. The CDR3 DNA reads TGTGCCACCAGCAGACACAAGACAACTAATGAAAAACTGTTTTTT.

This chain uses TRBV7-8 with TRBJ2-1, with 9 bases lining up with TRBD2. The CDR3 totals 15 residues. Losses at the gene ends were 8 bases for V and 8 bases for J; bases not matched to a gene: 13. Germline V CDR1 and CDR2: SGHVS, FQNEAQ. In DNA form, the CDR3 reads TGTGCCAGCGCCTTTCTCTCTAGCGGGACGTATGAGCAGTTCTTC. Amino acids: CASAFLSSGTYEQFF.

This chain links TRBV19 with TRBJ1-4; D gene uncertain. V lost 4 bases and J 0 bases, leaving 15 bases between the germline ends. The CDR3 is 17 amino acids. CDR1 LNHDA and CDR2 SQIVND come from the germline V gene (reference sequence). This CDR3 reads CASSKRDSKATNEKLFF. In DNA form, the CDR3 reads TGTGCCAGTAGTAAGCGGGATTCTAAAGCAACTAATGAAAAACTGTTTTTT. Variable domain in full (rest from reference TRBV19 and TRBJ1-4): DGGITQSPKYLFRKEGQNVTLSCEQNLNHDAMYWYRQDPGQGLRLIYYSQIVNDFQKGDIAEGYSVSREKKESFPLTVTSAQKNPTAFYLCASSKRDSKATNEKLFFGSGTQLSVL.

The chain has TRBV10-2 and TRBJ1-1; a possible D gene is TRBD1 (6 bases). Germline V gene data show CDR1 as WSHSY and CDR2 as SAAADI. The CDR3 totals 14 residues. V lost 8 bases to trimming and J lost 6 bases, with 19 bases between them. CDR3: CASSRHRAEAEAFF. The DNA of the CDR3 is TGCGCCAGCTCAAGACACAGGGCCGAAGCTGAAGCTTTCTTT.

The chain recombines TRBV19 with TRBJ1-4, with no clear D. The V and J ends lost 4 bases and 8 bases respectively, with 8 bases between them. The CDR3 consists of 12 residues. The germline gives CDR1 LNHDA, CDR2 SQIVND (reference sequence). The CDR3 nucleotides are TGTGCCAGTAGTACCCGGTTCGAAAAACTGTTTTTT. Its protein is CASSTRFEKLFF.

This sequence joins TRBV2 and TRBJ2-7; TRBD2 matches at 8 bases. The germline V gene encodes CDR1 SNHLY and CDR2 FYNNEI. This CDR3 comprises 13 residues. Trimming took 10 bases from V and 0 from J; bases not matched to a gene: 5. The CDR3 DNA follows: TGTGCCACGGGGGGGGCAGGCTCCTACGAGCAGTACTTC. Translating it yields CATGGAGSYEQYF.

V and J are TRBV11-3 and TRBJ2-7; 12 bases map to TRBD2. The CDR3 is 16 amino acids. The germline V gene encodes CDR1 SGHNT and CDR2 YENEEA. The ends lost 4 bases at V and 2 bases at J; junction bases unmatched: 6. The CDR3 protein is CASSSLTSGGTYEQYF. The CDR3 DNA follows: TGTGCCAGCAGCTCCCTGACTAGCGGGGGTACCTACGAGCAGTACTTC.

This chain links TRBV7-2 with TRBJ2-7; 8 nucleotides match TRBD1. Per the germline V gene, CDR1 is SGHTA and CDR2 is FQGNSA. With 1 base clipped from V and 2 bases from J, the junction kept 4 bases outside the gene matches. CDR3 size: 15 residues. As DNA, the CDR3 is TGTGCCAGCAGCTTAGATTCGACAGGGGCCTACGAGCAGTACTTC. Residues: CASSLDSTGAYEQYF.

The chain employs TRBV19 and TRBJ2-1; 9 nucleotides align to TRBD1. Trimming took 9 bases from V and 5 from J; bases not matched to a gene: 11. The CDR3 contains 15 residues. The germline gives CDR1 LNHDA, CDR2 SQIVND (reference sequence). The CDR3 is CASHPGTGTHNEQFF. For the CDR3, the DNA is TGTGCCAGCCATCCCGGGACAGGGACACACAATGAGCAGTTCTTC.

The gene calls are TRBV2 and TRBJ1-1, with D unresolved. Per germline, CDR1 SNHLY and CDR2 FYNNEI. This CDR3 contains 13 residues. V lost 7 bases to trimming and J lost 3 bases, with 12 bases between them. CDR3 amino acids: CASKGRWDTEAFF. Written as DNA, the CDR3 is TGTGCCAGCAAAGGGAGGTGGGACACTGAAGCTTTCTTT.

The chain links TRBV20-1 to TRBJ2-1; D may be TRBD1 (8 bases). The CDR3 is 15 residues long. The germline gives CDR1 DFQATT, CDR2 SNEGSKA (reference sequence). Trimming removed 3 bases from V and 8 bases from J, with 20 bases in between. The chain's CDR3 is CSASGNRQGRDEQFF. The CDR3 coding sequence is TGCAGTGCTAGTGGGAATAGACAGGGGAGGGATGAGCAGTTCTTC.

The V gene is TRBV18, the J gene TRBJ1-1; TRBD1 is a possible D gene (6 bases). The CDR3 totals 16 residues. Trimming stripped 3 bases from V and 2 bases from J, with 16 bases between. CDR1 KGHSH and CDR2 LQKENI come from the germline V gene. CDR3 sequence reads: CASSPYLQGTNTEAFF. CDR3 bases: TGTGCCAGCTCACCTTATTTACAGGGTACTAACACTGAAGCTTTCTTT. The full variable domain, in which reference TRBV18 and TRBJ1-1 provide the parts outside the CDR3, is NAGVMQNPRHLVRRRGQEARLRCSPMKGHSHVYWYRQLPEEGLKFMVYLQKENIIDESGMPKERFSAEFPKEGPSILRIQQVVRGDSAAYFCASSPYLQGTNTEAFFGQGTRLTVV.

The chain combines TRBV27 with TRBJ2-3, with D possibly TRBD2 on 7 matching bases. The CDR3 is 15 amino acids. V was cut by 4 bases and J by 1 base, with 12 bases left in between. Germline assignment: CDR1 MNHEY and CDR2 SMNVEV (reference sequence). The CDR3 DNA sequence: TGTGCCAGCAGTTGGGGGGGGGCGGGCACAGATACGCAGTATTTT. Its protein product is CASSWGGAGTDTQYF.

This clone was counted a single time. V usage is TRBV7-2 and J usage is TRBJ1-3; D is perhaps TRBD1 (6 bases). V lost 0 bases and J lost 1, with 13 bases in between. Germline V gene data show CDR1 as SGHTA and CDR2 as FQGNSA. The length of the CDR3 is 17 residues. CDR3 sequence (DNA): TGTGCCAGCAGCTTAGCCTCGGGGGGGCGGTCTGGAAACACCATATATTTT. It codes for CASSLASGGRSGNTIYF.

This clone was observed a few times. The V and J genes are TRBV3-1 (or the pseudogene TRBV3-2) and TRBJ1-1; 11 positions agree with TRBD1. V trimming: 4 bases; J trimming: 3 bases; junction bases outside the gene matches: 7. CDR1 and CDR2 (germline): LGHDT, YNNKEL (reference sequence). The CDR3 runs to 16 residues. This chain's CDR3 is CASSPRTGGRHTEAFF. The CDR3 DNA reads as TGTGCCAGCAGCCCCCGGACAGGGGGCAGACACACTGAAGCTTTCTTT.